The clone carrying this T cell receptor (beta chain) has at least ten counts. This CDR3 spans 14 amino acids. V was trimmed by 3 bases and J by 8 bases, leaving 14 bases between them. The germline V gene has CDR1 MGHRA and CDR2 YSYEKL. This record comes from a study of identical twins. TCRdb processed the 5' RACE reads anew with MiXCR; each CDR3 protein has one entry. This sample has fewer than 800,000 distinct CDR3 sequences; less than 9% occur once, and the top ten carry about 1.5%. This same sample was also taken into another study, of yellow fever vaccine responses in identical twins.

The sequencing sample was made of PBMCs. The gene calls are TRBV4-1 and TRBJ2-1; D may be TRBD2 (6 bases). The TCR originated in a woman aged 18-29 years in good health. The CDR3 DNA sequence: TGCGCCAGCAGCCAGTTCTCCGGGGGTGATGAGCAGTTCTTC. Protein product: CASSQFSGGDEQFF.